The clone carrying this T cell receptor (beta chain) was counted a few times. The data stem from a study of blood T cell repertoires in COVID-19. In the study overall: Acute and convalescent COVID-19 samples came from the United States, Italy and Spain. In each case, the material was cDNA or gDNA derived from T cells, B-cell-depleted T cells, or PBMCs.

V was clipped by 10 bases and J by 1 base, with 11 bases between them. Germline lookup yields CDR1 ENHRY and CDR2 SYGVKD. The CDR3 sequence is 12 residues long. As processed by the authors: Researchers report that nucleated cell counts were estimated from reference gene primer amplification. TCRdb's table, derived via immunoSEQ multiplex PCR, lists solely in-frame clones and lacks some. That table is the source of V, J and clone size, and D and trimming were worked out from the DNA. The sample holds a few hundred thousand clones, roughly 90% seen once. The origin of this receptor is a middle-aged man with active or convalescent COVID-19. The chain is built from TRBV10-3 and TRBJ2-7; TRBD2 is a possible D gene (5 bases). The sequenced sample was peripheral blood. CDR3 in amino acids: CATRPGSYEQYF. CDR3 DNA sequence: TGTGCCACCAGGCCGGGGTCCTACGAGCAGTACTTC.